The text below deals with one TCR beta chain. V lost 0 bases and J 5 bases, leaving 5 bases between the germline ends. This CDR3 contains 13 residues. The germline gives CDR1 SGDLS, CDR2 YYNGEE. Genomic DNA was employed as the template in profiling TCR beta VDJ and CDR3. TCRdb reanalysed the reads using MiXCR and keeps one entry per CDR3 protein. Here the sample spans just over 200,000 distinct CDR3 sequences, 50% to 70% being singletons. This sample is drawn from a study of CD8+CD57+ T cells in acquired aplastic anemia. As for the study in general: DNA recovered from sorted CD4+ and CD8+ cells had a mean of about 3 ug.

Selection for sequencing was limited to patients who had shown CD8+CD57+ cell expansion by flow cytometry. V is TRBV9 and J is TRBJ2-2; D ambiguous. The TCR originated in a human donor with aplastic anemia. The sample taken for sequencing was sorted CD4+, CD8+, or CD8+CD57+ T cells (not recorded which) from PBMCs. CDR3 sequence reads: CASSVAPTGELFF. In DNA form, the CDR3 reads TGTGCCAGCAGCGTAGCCCCTACCGGGGAGCTGTTTTTT.